This T cell receptor (beta chain) was observed in a study of blood T cell repertoires in COVID-19. Germline V CDR1 and CDR2: SGHAT, FQNNGV. Trimming removed 8 bases from V and 0 bases from J; junction bases left unmatched: 9. The CDR3 consists of 15 residues. TCRdb keeps only in-frame clones here, not all; method: immunoSEQ multiplex PCR. The table records about 260,000 clones, less than 90% of them present only once. The sequence was collected from a woman aged 45-65 years who had recovered from COVID-19. The chain uses TRBV11-2 and TRBJ2-7; the match to TRBD2 covers 8 bases. The specimen was PBMCs or T cells enriched from blood (not recorded which). In nucleotides, the CDR3 is TGTGCCAGCTCTTCATTAGCGGGACACTCCTACGAGCAGTACTTC. Its translation: CASSSLAGHSYEQYF.